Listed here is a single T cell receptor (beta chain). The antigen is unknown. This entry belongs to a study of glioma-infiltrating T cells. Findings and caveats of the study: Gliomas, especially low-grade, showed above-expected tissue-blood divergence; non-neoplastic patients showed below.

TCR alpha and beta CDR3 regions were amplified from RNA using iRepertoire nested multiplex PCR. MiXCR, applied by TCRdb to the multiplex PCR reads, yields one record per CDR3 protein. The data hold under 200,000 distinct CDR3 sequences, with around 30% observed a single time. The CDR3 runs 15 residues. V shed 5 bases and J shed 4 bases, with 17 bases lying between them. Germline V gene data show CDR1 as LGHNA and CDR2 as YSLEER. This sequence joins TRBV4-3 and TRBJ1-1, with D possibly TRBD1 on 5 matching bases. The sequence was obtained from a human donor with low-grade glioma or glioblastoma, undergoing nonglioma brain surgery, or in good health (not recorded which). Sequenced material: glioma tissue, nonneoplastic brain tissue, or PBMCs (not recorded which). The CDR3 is CASSRRGDPGTEAFF. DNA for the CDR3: TGCGCCAGCAGCAGGAGGGGAGACCCGGGCACTGAAGCTTTCTTT.